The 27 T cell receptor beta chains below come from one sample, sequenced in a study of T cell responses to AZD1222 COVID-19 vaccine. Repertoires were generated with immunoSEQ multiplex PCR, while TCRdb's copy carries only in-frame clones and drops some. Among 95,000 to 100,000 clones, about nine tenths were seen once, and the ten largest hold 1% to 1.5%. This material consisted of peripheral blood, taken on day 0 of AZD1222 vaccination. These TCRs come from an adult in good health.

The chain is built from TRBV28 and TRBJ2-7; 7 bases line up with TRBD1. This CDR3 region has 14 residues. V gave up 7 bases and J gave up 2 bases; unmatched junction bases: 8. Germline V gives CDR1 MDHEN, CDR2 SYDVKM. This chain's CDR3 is CASTPGQMTYEQYF. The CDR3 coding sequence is TGTGCCAGCACCCCGGGACAGATGACCTACGAGCAGTACTTC.

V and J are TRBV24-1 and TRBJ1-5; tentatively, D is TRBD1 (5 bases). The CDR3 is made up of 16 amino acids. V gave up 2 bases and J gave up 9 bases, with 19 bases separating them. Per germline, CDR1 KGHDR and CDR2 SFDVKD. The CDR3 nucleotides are TGTGCCACCAGTGATTCCCGGGACCCCAAACCGCGGCCCCAGCATTTT. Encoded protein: CATSDSRDPKPRPQHF.

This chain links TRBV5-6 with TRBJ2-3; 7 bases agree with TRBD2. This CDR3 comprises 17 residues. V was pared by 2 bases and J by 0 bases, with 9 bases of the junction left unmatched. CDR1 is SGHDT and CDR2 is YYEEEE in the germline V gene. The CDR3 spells CASSFVGAGLSTDTQYF. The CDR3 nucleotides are TGTGCCAGCAGCTTCGTTGGAGCGGGGCTTAGCACAGATACGCAGTATTTT.

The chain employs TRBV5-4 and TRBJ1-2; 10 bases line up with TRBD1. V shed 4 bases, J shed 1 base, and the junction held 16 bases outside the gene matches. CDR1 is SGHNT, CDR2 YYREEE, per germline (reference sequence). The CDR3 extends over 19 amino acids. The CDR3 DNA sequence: TGTGCCAGCAGCCAAAATCCGACAGGGGGCGGATATAATAACTATGGCTACACCTTC. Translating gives CASSQNPTGGGYNNYGYTF.

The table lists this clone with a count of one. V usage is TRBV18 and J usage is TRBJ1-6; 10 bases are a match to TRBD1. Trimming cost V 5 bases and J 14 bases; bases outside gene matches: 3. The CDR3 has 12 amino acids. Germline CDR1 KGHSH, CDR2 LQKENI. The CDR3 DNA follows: TGTGCCAGCTCATCCGGACAGGGGGCCCTCCACTTT. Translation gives CASSSGQGALHF.

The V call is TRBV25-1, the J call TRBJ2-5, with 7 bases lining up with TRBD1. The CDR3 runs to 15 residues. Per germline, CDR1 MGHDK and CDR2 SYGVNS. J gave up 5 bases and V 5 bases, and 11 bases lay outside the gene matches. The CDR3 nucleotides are TGTGCCAGCAGTCCAGGACAGGTCTACGGGGAGACCCAGTACTTC. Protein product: CASSPGQVYGETQYF.

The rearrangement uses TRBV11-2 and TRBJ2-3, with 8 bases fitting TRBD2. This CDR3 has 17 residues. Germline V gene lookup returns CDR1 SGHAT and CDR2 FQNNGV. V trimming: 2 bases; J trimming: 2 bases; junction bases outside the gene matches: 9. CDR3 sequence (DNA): TGTGCCAGCAGCTTACCGGAGCGGGGGCTACTCACAGATACGCAGTATTTT. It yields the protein CASSLPERGLLTDTQYF.

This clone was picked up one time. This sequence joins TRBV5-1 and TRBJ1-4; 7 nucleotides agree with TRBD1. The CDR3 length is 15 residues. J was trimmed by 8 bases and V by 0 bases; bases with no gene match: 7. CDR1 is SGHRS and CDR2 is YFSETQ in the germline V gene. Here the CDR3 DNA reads TGCGCCAGCAGCTTGGCGGGACAGCCACGGGAAAAACTGTTTTTT. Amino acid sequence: CASSLAGQPREKLFF.

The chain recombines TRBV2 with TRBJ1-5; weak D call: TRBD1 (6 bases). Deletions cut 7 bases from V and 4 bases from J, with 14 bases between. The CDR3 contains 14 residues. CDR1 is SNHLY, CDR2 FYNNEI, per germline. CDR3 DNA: TGTGCCAGCAAGGTTGGGACACAAAATCAGCCCCAGCATTTT. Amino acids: CASKVGTQNQPQHF.

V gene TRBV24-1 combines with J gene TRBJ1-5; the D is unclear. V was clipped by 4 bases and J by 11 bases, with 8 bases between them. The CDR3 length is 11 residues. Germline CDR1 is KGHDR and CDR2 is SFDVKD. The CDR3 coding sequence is TGTGCCACCAGTGAAGGATCGGCCCAGCATTTT. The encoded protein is CATSEGSAQHF.

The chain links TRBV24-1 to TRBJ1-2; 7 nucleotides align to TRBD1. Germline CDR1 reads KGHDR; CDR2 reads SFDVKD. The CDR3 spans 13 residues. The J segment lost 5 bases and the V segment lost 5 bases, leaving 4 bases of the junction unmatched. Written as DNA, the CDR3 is TGTGCCACCAGTGCCCGACAGGGTTATGGCTACACCTTC. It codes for CATSARQGYGYTF.

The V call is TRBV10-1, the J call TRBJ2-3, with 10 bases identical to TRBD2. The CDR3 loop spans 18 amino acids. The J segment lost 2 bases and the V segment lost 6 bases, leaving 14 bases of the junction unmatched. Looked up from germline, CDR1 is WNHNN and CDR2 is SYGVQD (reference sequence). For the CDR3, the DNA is TGCGCCAGCAGCCACATTGGGACTAGCGCGTGGAACACAGATACGCAGTATTTT. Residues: CASSHIGTSAWNTDTQYF.

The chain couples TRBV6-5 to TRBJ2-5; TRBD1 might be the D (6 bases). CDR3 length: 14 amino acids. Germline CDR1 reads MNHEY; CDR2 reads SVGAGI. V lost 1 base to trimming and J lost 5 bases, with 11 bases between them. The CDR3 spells CASSYYGGAETQYF. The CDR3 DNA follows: TGTGCCAGCAGTTACTATGGGGGCGCGGAGACCCAGTACTTC.

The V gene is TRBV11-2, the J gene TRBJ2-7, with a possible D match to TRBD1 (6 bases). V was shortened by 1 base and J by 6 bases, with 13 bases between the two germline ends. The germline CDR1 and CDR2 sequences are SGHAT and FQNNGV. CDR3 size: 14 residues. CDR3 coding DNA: TGTGCCAGCAGCTTAGTCATGGGGGCCCGCGAGCAGTACTTC. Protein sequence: CASSLVMGAREQYF.

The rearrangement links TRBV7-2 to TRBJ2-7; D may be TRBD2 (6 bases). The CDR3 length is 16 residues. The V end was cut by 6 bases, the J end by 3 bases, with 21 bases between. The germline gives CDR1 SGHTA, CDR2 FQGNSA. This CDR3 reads CASSSVSGSALYEQYF. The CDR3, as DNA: TGTGCCAGCAGTTCCGTCAGCGGGTCCGCCCTCTACGAGCAGTACTTC.

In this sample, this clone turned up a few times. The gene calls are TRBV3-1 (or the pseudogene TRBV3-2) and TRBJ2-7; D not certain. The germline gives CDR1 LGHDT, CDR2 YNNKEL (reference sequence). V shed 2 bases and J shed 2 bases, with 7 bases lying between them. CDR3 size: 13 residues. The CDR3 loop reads CASSQSGPYEQYF. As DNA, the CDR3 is TGTGCCAGCAGCCAATCAGGCCCCTACGAGCAGTACTTC.

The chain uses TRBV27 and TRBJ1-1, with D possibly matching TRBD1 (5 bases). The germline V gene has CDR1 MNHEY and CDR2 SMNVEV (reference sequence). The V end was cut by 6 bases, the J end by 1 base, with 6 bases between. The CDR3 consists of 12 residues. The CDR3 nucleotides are TGTGCCAGCAGGAGGGGGAACACTGAAGCTTTCTTT. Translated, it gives CASRRGNTEAFF.

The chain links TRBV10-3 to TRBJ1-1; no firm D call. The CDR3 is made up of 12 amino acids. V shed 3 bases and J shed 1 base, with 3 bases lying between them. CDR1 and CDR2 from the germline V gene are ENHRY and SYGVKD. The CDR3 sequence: CAISDKNTEAFF. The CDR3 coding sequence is TGTGCCATCAGTGATAAGAACACTGAAGCTTTCTTT.

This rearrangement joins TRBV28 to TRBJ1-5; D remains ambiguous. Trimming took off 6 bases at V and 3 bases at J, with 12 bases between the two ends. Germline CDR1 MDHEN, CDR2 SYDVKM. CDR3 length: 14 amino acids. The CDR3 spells CASSQGRPNQPQHF. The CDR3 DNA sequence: TGTGCCAGCAGCCAAGGGAGGCCCAATCAGCCCCAGCATTTT.

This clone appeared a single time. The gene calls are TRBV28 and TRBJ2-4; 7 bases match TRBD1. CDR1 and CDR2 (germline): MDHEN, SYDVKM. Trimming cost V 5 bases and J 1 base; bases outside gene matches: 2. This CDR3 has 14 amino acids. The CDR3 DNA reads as TGTGCCAGCAGTCCGACAGGGGCCAAAAACATTCAGTACTTC. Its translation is CASSPTGAKNIQYF.

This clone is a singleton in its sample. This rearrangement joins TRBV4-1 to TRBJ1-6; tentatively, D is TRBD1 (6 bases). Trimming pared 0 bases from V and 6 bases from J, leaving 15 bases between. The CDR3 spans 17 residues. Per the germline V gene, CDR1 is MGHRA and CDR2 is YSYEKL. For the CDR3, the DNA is TGCGCCAGCAGCCAAGACGGGGAGAGGGGGTTTAATTCACCCCTCCACTTT. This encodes CASSQDGERGFNSPLHF.

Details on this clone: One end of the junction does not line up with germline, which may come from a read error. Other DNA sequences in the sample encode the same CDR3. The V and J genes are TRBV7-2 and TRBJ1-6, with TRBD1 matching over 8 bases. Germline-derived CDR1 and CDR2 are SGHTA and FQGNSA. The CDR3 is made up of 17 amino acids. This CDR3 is CASSSALDRAYNSPLHF. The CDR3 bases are TGTGCCAGTAGCTCTGCATTGGACAGGGCCTATAATTCACCCCTCCACTTT.

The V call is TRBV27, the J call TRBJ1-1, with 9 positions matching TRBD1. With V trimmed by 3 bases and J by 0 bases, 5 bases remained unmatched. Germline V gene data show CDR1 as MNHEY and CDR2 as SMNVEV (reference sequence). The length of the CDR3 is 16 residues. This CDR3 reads CASSLGQGFMNTEAFF. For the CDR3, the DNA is TGTGCCAGCAGTTTGGGACAGGGATTCATGAACACTGAAGCTTTCTTT.

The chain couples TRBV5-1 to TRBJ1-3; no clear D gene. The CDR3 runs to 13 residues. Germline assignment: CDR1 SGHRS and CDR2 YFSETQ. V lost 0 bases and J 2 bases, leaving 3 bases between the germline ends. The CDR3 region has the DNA TGCGCCAGCAGCTTGGCCCCTGGAAACACCATATATTTT. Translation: CASSLAPGNTIYF.

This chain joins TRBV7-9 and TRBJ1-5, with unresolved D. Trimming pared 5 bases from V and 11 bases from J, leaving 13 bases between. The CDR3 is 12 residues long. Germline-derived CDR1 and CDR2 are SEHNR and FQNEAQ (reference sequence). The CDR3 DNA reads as TGTGCCAGCAGCCTAGGGAGCGGCACCCAGCATTTT. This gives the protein CASSLGSGTQHF.

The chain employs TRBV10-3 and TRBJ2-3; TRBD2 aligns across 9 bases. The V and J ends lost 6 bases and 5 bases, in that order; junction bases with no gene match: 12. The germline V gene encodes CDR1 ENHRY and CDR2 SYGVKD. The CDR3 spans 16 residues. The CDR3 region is CAIRESGGLKRDTQYF. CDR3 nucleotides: TGTGCCATCAGAGAAAGCGGGGGGCTCAAGAGAGATACGCAGTATTTT.

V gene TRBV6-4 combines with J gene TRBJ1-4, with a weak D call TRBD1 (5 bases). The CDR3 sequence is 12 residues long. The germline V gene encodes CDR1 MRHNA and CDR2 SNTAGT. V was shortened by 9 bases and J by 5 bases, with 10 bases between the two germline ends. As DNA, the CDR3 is TGTGCCAGGACAGTCATAAATGAAAAACTGTTTTTT. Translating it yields CARTVINEKLFF.